These 30 T cell receptor beta chains came from one sample sequenced in a study of graft-versus-host responses after intestinal transplantation. Here immunoSEQ multiplex PCR was the method, and the copy in TCRdb shows in-frame clones only, minus some. The sample has over 80,000 clones, more than 75% seen once; the top ten hold approximately 1.5%. This specimen was PBMCs, taken 255 days after intestinal transplant. These receptors originate from a human patient who received an intestinal transplant, so some T cells may come from the graft donor.

This chain joins TRBV6-1 and TRBJ2-3; tentative D call: TRBD1 (6 bases). The CDR3 is 13 residues long. Trimming shortened V by 7 bases and J by 1 base, and 9 bases separated the two germline ends. CDR1 is MNHNS, CDR2 SASEGT, per germline. CDR3 sequence (DNA): TGTGCCAGCATCTGGACAGGCACAGATACGCAGTATTTT. This sequence encodes CASIWTGTDTQYF.

The J gene is TRBJ2-1, the V gene TRBV7-6; unclear D gene. Trimming removed 4 bases at V and 6 bases at J, with 13 bases between. Per the germline V gene, CDR1 is SGHVS and CDR2 is FNYEAQ. The CDR3 contains 14 residues. CDR3 coding DNA: TGTGCCAGCAGCTACTTGGACCATCGCAATGAGCAGTTCTTC. It is translated as CASSYLDHRNEQFF.

The J gene is TRBJ1-2, the V gene TRBV5-1; TRBD1 aligns across 7 bases. Looked up from germline, CDR1 is SGHRS and CDR2 is YFSETQ. The CDR3 has 15 amino acids. Losses at the gene ends were 5 bases for V and 6 bases for J; bases not matched to a gene: 13. This chain's CDR3 is CASSGVVTGTDGYTF. DNA for the CDR3: TGCGCCAGCAGTGGGGTGGTGACAGGGACAGATGGCTACACCTTC.

This clone has just one count. This rearrangement joins TRBV20-1 to TRBJ2-7, with D possibly matching TRBD2 (5 bases). V was shortened by 6 bases and J by 3 bases, with 9 bases between the two germline ends. CDR1 is DFQATT, CDR2 SNEGSKA, per germline (reference sequence). There are 11 residues in the CDR3. The DNA for the CDR3 is TGCAGTGCCCCGGGGATCTACGAGCAGTACTTC. Protein: CSAPGIYEQYF.

J is TRBJ2-3 and V is TRBV5-6, with D possibly TRBD1 on 5 matching bases. Germline V gives CDR1 SGHDT, CDR2 YYEEEE. The CDR3 has 14 amino acids. V lost 4 bases and J lost 2, with 11 bases in between. The CDR3: CASSVGHYTDTQYF. The DNA of the CDR3 is TGTGCCAGCAGCGTCGGACATTACACAGATACGCAGTATTTT. Based on the CDR3 plus reference TRBV5-6 and TRBJ2-3, the full variable domain is DAGVTQSPTHLIKTRGQQVTLRCSPKSGHDTVSWYQQALGQGPQFIFQYYEEEERQRGNFPDRFSGHQFPNYSSELNVNALLLGDSALYLCASSVGHYTDTQYFGPGTRLTVL.

The chain joins TRBV11-2 to TRBJ1-2; D might be TRBD1 (6 bases). Germline V gives CDR1 SGHAT, CDR2 FQNNGV. Deletions cut 5 bases from V and 1 base from J, with 14 bases between. The CDR3 is 15 residues long. The CDR3, as DNA: TGTGCCAGCAGCGCCCAGGGAGGGGGTAACTATGGCTACACCTTC. Translation gives CASSAQGGGNYGYTF.

The J gene is TRBJ2-7, the V gene TRBV5-5; D call uncertain. The ends were cut back, 3 bases at V and 0 bases at J, with 13 bases in the middle. Germline V gene data show CDR1 as SGHKS and CDR2 as YYEKEE (reference sequence). This CDR3 is built from 15 residues. The CDR3 sequence is CASSSRLPNSYEQYF. CDR3 DNA: TGTGCCAGCAGCTCGAGATTGCCCAACTCCTACGAGCAGTACTTC.

J is TRBJ2-1 and V is TRBV2; D perhaps matches TRBD1 (6 bases). CDR1 is SNHLY, CDR2 FYNNEI, per germline. This CDR3 contains 13 residues. With 7 bases removed from V and 4 bases from J, the gap between germline ends came to 11 bases. CDR3 amino acids: CASTGQPYNEQFF. The CDR3 DNA follows: TGTGCCAGCACCGGACAGCCTTACAATGAGCAGTTCTTC.

This clone was counted a single time. V usage is TRBV28 and J usage is TRBJ1-5; perhaps TRBD1 as D (6 bases). The CDR3 runs to 14 residues. Trimming left V 2 bases short and J 6 bases short, with 11 bases between. The germline CDR1 and CDR2 sequences are MDHEN and SYDVKM. The CDR3 region is CASSLGGRSQPQHF. The CDR3 DNA sequence: TGTGCCAGCAGTTTAGGGGGCAGGAGTCAGCCCCAGCATTTT.

J is TRBJ1-4 and V is TRBV7-2; TRBD1 is a possible D gene (5 bases). The V gene's germline CDR1 is SGHTA and CDR2 FQGNSA. The CDR3 is made up of 15 amino acids. V gave up 0 bases and J gave up 8 bases, with 13 bases separating them. The CDR3 DNA sequence: TGTGCCAGCAGCTTAGCGGCAGGGACTACAGAAAAACTGTTTTTT. Translating it yields CASSLAAGTTEKLFF.

CDR3 protein: CASRQDGGSGANVLTF. The CDR3 DNA is TGTGCCAGCAGACAGGACGGAGGCTCTGGGGCCAACGTCCTGACTTTC. V and J are TRBV6-6 and TRBJ2-6; D tentatively reads TRBD1 or TRBD2 (5 bases each). This CDR3 has 16 amino acids. Germline-derived CDR1 and CDR2 are MNHNY and SVGAGI (reference sequence). Trimming removed 6 bases from V and 0 bases from J, with 12 bases in between.

V usage is TRBV28 and J usage is TRBJ2-5, with 7 bases identical to TRBD2. V lost 3 bases, J lost 5 bases, and 12 bases stayed unmatched. The CDR3 runs to 16 residues. Germline values: CDR1 MDHEN, CDR2 SYDVKM. Here the CDR3 reads CASSFISTGRRETQYF. CDR3 DNA sequence: TGTGCCAGCAGTTTCATATCGACCGGGAGGAGGGAGACCCAGTACTTC.

The V call is TRBV7-9, the J call TRBJ2-2; the match to TRBD2 covers 10 bases. The V segment lost 5 bases and the J segment 1 base; nucleotides outside the gene matches: 4. CDR3 size: 16 residues. Germline V gene data show CDR1 as SEHNR and CDR2 as FQNEAQ (reference sequence). The CDR3 DNA follows: TGTGCCAGCAGCACGGTAGCGGGGGGGAACACCGGGGAGCTGTTTTTT. Protein sequence: CASSTVAGGNTGELFF.

V and J are TRBV6-5 and TRBJ1-2; D remains ambiguous. The length of the CDR3 is 13 residues. V shed 6 bases and J shed 5 bases, with 13 bases lying between them. Germline assignment: CDR1 MNHEY and CDR2 SVGAGI. DNA for the CDR3: TGTGCCAGCAGATCCCTCCCGACGTATGGCTACACCTTC. Amino acids: CASRSLPTYGYTF.

This clone was seen once. The rearrangement joins TRBV19 to TRBJ1-1; tentatively, D is TRBD1 (5 bases). V gave up 4 bases and J gave up 1 base, with 10 bases separating them. Germline V lookup: CDR1 LNHDA, CDR2 SQIVND (reference sequence). The CDR3 has 14 amino acids. The chain's CDR3 is CASSTGLGNTEAFF. The CDR3 nucleotides read TGTGCCAGTAGTACGGGACTGGGGAACACTGAAGCTTTCTTT.

This clone was detected only once. The gene calls are TRBV4-1 and TRBJ1-2, with D unresolved. Germline assignment: CDR1 MGHRA and CDR2 YSYEKL. CDR3 length: 14 amino acids. V was cut by 4 bases and J by 1 base, with 10 bases left in between. Here the CDR3 DNA reads TGCGCCAGCAGCCTAAAGTATTTTAACTATGGCTACACCTTC. Protein: CASSLKYFNYGYTF.

The gene calls are TRBV29-1 and TRBJ1-1; 7 nucleotides match TRBD1. The CDR3 is made up of 13 amino acids. Germline V gives CDR1 SQVTM, CDR2 ANQGSEA. J was trimmed by 1 base and V by 2 bases; bases with no gene match: 1. The CDR3 spells CSVETGENTEAFF. The CDR3 bases are TGCAGCGTTGAAACAGGGGAGAACACTGAAGCTTTCTTT.

The chain has TRBV28 and TRBJ2-3; D may be TRBD1 (5 bases). Germline CDR1 reads MDHEN; CDR2 reads SYDVKM. This CDR3 is built from 12 residues. Trimming shortened V by 8 bases and J by 2 bases, and 8 bases separated the two germline ends. The CDR3 protein is CASQGPTDTQYF. CDR3 DNA sequence: TGTGCCAGCCAGGGCCCCACAGATACGCAGTATTTT.

This clone was detected only a few times. Written as DNA, the CDR3 is TGTGCCAGCAGCTTGGGCCGATACTACGAGCAGTACTTC. Its protein is CASSLGRYYEQYF. This sequence joins TRBV5-6 and TRBJ2-7; the D is unclear. This CDR3 comprises 13 residues. Trimming took off 0 bases at V and 3 bases at J, with 7 bases between the two ends. Germline-derived CDR1 and CDR2 are SGHDT and YYEEEE. The full variable domain, its missing parts supplied by reference TRBV5-6 and TRBJ2-7, is DAGVTQSPTHLIKTRGQQVTLRCSPKSGHDTVSWYQQALGQGPQFIFQYYEEEERQRGNFPDRFSGHQFPNYSSELNVNALLLGDSALYLCASSLGRYYEQYFGPGTRLTVT.

This chain links TRBV27 with TRBJ2-5; a possible D gene is TRBD2 (7 bases). CDR3 length: 16 residues. Germline assignment: CDR1 MNHEY and CDR2 SMNVEV (reference sequence). Between the trimmed V and J ends, which lost 7 bases and 1 base, there was a span of 19 bases. The DNA for the CDR3 is TGTGCCAGCACCTCTTTCGTGAGGGGGGGCCAAGAGACCCAGTACTTC. This gives the protein CASTSFVRGGQETQYF.

The genes are TRBV7-8 and TRBJ2-2; 9 nucleotides agree with TRBD2. The CDR3 extends over 15 amino acids. CDR1 SGHVS and CDR2 FQNEAQ come from the germline V gene. V lost 5 bases to trimming and J lost 7 bases; unmatched junction nucleotides: 8. CDR3 protein: CASSNLLAGLGELFF. CDR3 bases: TGTGCCAGCAGCAACCTTCTAGCGGGACTCGGGGAGCTGTTTTTT.

The V and J genes are TRBV7-2 and TRBJ2-1, with a possible D match to TRBD2 (5 bases). The CDR3 loop spans 13 amino acids. Germline CDR1 and CDR2: SGHTA and FQGNSA. The ends were cut back, 3 bases at V and 8 bases at J, with 11 bases in the middle. CDR3 in DNA: TGTGCCAGCAGCTTTCGCTACGGGGATGAGCAGTTCTTC. This translates into CASSFRYGDEQFF.

The chain uses TRBV15 and TRBJ1-5; D remains unclear. Between the trimmed V and J ends, which lost 0 bases and 0 bases, there was a span of 15 bases. CDR3 length: 18 residues. Looked up from germline, CDR1 is LNHNV and CDR2 is YYDKDF (reference sequence). This CDR3 is CATSRDRTGRFSNQPQHF. The CDR3 nucleotides are TGTGCCACCAGCAGAGACCGTACTGGACGGTTTAGCAATCAGCCCCAGCATTTT. Combining the CDR3 with reference TRBV15 and TRBJ1-5 gives the whole variable domain DAMVIQNPRYQVTQFGKPVTLSCSQTLNHNVMYWYQQKSSQAPKLLFHYYDKDFNNEADTPDNFQSRRPNTSFCFLDIRSPGLGDTAMYLCATSRDRTGRFSNQPQHFGDGTRLSIL.

This chain joins TRBV20-1 and TRBJ2-1; TRBD1 might be the D (6 bases). Per the germline V gene, CDR1 is DFQATT and CDR2 is SNEGSKA (reference sequence). The V and J ends lost 2 bases and 9 bases respectively, with 8 bases between them. CDR3 length: 11 amino acids. The DNA of the CDR3 is TGCAGTGCTAGACAGGGGCTTGAGCAGTTCTTC. This encodes CSARQGLEQFF.

The chain is built from TRBV6-5 and TRBJ2-2, with D tentatively TRBD1 (5 bases). The CDR3 is 15 amino acids. Trimming cost V 6 bases and J 0 bases, with 11 bases left between them. Germline V lookup: CDR1 MNHEY, CDR2 SVGAGI. The CDR3, as DNA: TGTGCCAGCAGCTCGACAGACACGAACACCGGGGAGCTGTTTTTT. Translated: CASSSTDTNTGELFF.

This rearrangement joins TRBV6-5 to TRBJ1-6; the match to TRBD1 covers 7 bases. CDR1 is MNHEY and CDR2 is SVGAGI in the germline V gene. The V segment lost 5 bases and the J segment 9 bases; nucleotides outside the gene matches: 7. This CDR3 has 14 residues. The CDR3 protein is CASSIRGLGSPLHF. In DNA form, the CDR3 reads TGTGCCAGCAGTATTAGGGGGCTAGGTTCACCCCTCCACTTT.

This clone was counted only a few times. The CDR3 protein is CASSFGQPQHF. CDR3 coding DNA: TGTGCCAGCAGTTTCGGTCAGCCCCAGCATTTT. V usage is TRBV28 and J usage is TRBJ1-5; D gene unclear. Trimming took off 3 bases at V and 6 bases at J, with 3 bases between the two ends. Per germline, CDR1 MDHEN and CDR2 SYDVKM. CDR3 length equals 11 residues.

The sample holds one count of this clone. The rearrangement links TRBV7-2 to TRBJ2-6; 12 bases fit TRBD1. The germline CDR1 and CDR2 sequences are SGHTA and FQGNSA. The CDR3 runs to 18 residues. V shed 3 bases and J 5 bases; nucleotides not matched to a gene: 8. The CDR3 DNA reads as TGTGCCAGCAGCTTCGTGAAGGGACAGGGGGCTTGGGCCAACGTCCTGACTTTC. This codes for CASSFVKGQGAWANVLTF. Together with reference TRBV7-2 and TRBJ2-6, the CDR3 gives the full variable domain: GAGVSQSPSNKVTEKGKDVELRCDPISGHTALYWYRQSLGQGLEFLIYFQGNSAPDKSGLPSDRFSAERTGGSVSTLTIQRTQQEDSAVYLCASSFVKGQGAWANVLTFGAGSRLTVL.

Here the CDR3 reads CASSQGPAGGHNEQFF. In DNA, the CDR3 is TGTGCCAGCAGCCAGGGGCCAGCGGGGGGGCACAATGAGCAGTTCTTC. This rearrangement joins TRBV4-2 to TRBJ2-1, with 10 bases identical to TRBD2. With 3 bases clipped from V and 5 bases from J, the junction kept 7 bases outside the gene matches. This CDR3 region has 16 residues. Germline V gene data show CDR1 as LGHNA and CDR2 as YNFKEQ.

The table lists this clone with a few counts. The CDR3 nucleotides read TGTGCCAGTAGTAACTTAGCGGGGAACGGCGAGCAGTACTTC. It translates to CASSNLAGNGEQYF. The J gene is TRBJ2-7, the V gene TRBV19, with TRBD2 identical over 8 bases. This CDR3 is built from 14 residues. V lost 4 bases and J lost 6; bases outside the gene matches: 8. Germline V CDR1 and CDR2: LNHDA, SQIVND (reference sequence).